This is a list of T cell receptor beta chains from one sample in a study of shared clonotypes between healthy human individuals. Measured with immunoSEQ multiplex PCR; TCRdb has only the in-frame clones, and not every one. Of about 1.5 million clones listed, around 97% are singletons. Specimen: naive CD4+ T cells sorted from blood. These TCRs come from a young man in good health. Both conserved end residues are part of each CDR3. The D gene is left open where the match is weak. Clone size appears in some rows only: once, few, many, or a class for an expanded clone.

CDR3: CASSPAGPGNEQFF
DNA: TGTGCCAGCTCACCTGCCGGGCCCGGCAATGAGCAGTTCTTC
J: TRBJ2-1
D: -
V: TRBV18
size: -

CDR3: CASSATVRDEKLFF
DNA: TGTGCCAGCAGCGCGACAGTAAGGGATGAAAAACTGTTTTTT
J: TRBJ1-4
D: -
V: TRBV9
size: -

CDR3: CASSLFGLGRATETQYF
DNA: TGTGCCAGCAGTTTATTCGGTCTTGGGAGGGCCACGGAGACCCAGTACTTC
J: TRBJ2-5
D: TRBD2
V: TRBV27
size: -

CDR3: CASSPTEGYGYTF
DNA: TGTGCCAGCAGCCCGACAGAGGGCTATGGCTACACCTTC
J: TRBJ1-2
D: -
V: TRBV5-4
size: -

CDR3: CASSEPGGLYGYTF
DNA: TGTGCCAGCAGTGAACCGGGAGGACTCTATGGCTACACCTTC
J: TRBJ1-2
D: -
V: TRBV25-1
size: -

CDR3: CASSLNNLHTRSRTYEQYF
DNA: TGTGCCAGCAGCTTAAACAACCTCCACACCCGAAGCAGGACCTACGAGCAGTACTTC
J: TRBJ2-7
D: -
V: TRBV11-2
size: -

CDR3: CASRQTGITEQYF
DNA: TGTGCCAGCAGGCAGACAGGCATCACCGAGCAGTACTTC
J: TRBJ2-7
D: -
V: TRBV6-5
size: -

CDR3: CASSQSLNRVGEAFF
DNA: TGTGCCAGCAGCCAAAGCCTGAACAGGGTAGGTGAAGCTTTCTTT
J: TRBJ1-1
D: -
V: TRBV6-5
size: once

CDR3: CASSREAQTYEQYF
DNA: TGTGCCAGCAGCCGGGAAGCTCAGACCTACGAGCAGTACTTC
J: TRBJ2-7
D: -
V: TRBV2
size: -

CDR3: CASSFTSGETQYF
DNA: TGCGCCAGCAGCTTCACTAGTGGAGAGACCCAGTACTTC
J: TRBJ2-5
D: -
V: TRBV5-1
size: -

CDR3: CASSLQPGGNSYEQYF
DNA: TGTGCCAGCAGCTTACAGCCTGGCGGGAACTCCTACGAGCAGTACTTC
J: TRBJ2-7
D: -
V: TRBV7-9
size: -

CDR3: CASSEGGSQYF
DNA: TGTGCCAGCAGTGAAGGGGGTAGTCAGTACTTC
J: TRBJ2-7
D: -
V: TRBV2
size: -

CDR3: CASSLLSGETQYF
DNA: TGTGCCAGCAGCCTTTTGAGTGGGGAGACCCAGTACTTC
J: TRBJ2-5
D: -
V: TRBV11-3
size: -

CDR3: CASSLSGRVETQYF
DNA: TGTGCCAGCAGCTTAAGCGGGAGGGTGGAGACCCAGTACTTC
J: TRBJ2-5
D: TRBD2
V: TRBV7-3
size: -

CDR3: CSAGTYQETQYF
DNA: TGCAGCGCAGGGACATACCAAGAGACCCAGTACTTC
J: TRBJ2-5
D: -
V: TRBV29-1
size: -

CDR3: CASSGSRALEAFF
DNA: TGTGCCAGCAGTGGGTCACGGGCCCTTGAAGCTTTCTTT
J: TRBJ1-1
D: -
V: TRBV6-1
size: -

CDR3: CASSIGTGRPYEQYF
DNA: TGTGCCAGTAGTATCGGGACAGGGAGACCCTACGAGCAGTACTTC
J: TRBJ2-7
D: TRBD1
V: TRBV19
size: -

CDR3: CASSKPGTGYEQYF
DNA: TGTGCCAGCAGTAAACCCGGGACAGGGTACGAGCAGTACTTC
J: TRBJ2-7
D: TRBD1
V: TRBV25-1
size: -

CDR3: CASSRESYEQYF
DNA: TGTGCCAGCAGCAGGGAAAGCTACGAGCAGTACTTC
J: TRBJ2-7
D: -
V: TRBV5-6
size: -

CDR3: CASSERGPYEQYF
DNA: TGTGCCAGCAGTGAACGGGGACCCTACGAGCAGTACTTC
J: TRBJ2-7
D: -
V: TRBV6-1
size: once

CDR3: CASSQGNTGELFF
DNA: TGTGCCAGCAGTCAGGGAAACACCGGGGAGCTGTTTTTT
J: TRBJ2-2
D: -
V: TRBV25-1
size: -

CDR3: CASSFTGMPNQPQHF
DNA: TGTGCCAGTAGTTTCACAGGGATGCCTAATCAGCCCCAGCATTTT
J: TRBJ1-5
D: -
V: TRBV19
size: -

CDR3: CASSPDFFNQPQHF
DNA: TGTGCCAGCAGCCCGGACTTCTTCAATCAGCCCCAGCATTTT
J: TRBJ1-5
D: -
V: TRBV6-1
size: -

CDR3: CASSRREWAYEQYF
DNA: TGTGCCAGCAGTCGACGGGAGTGGGCCTACGAGCAGTACTTC
J: TRBJ2-7
D: -
V: TRBV6-5
size: -

CDR3: CASSTGGGYTF
DNA: TGTGCCAGTTCCACAGGAGGTGGCTACACCTTC
J: TRBJ1-2
D: -
V: TRBV7-3
size: few

CDR3: CASSQAGAATNEKLFF
DNA: TGCGCCAGCAGCCAAGCCGGGGCGGCAACTAATGAAAAACTGTTTTTT
J: TRBJ1-4
D: -
V: TRBV4-3
size: -

CDR3: CASSFRGTTSSHNEQFF
DNA: TGCGCCAGCAGCTTCCGGGGTACGACTAGTTCCCACAATGAGCAGTTCTTC
J: TRBJ2-1
D: -
V: TRBV5-1
size: once

CDR3: CASSSIPVLGRGVEQFF
DNA: TGTGCCAGCAGTTCTATACCCGTGTTAGGGCGTGGGGTAGAGCAGTTCTTC
J: TRBJ2-1
D: -
V: TRBV28
size: -

CDR3: CASSLDSLAGVSYNEQFF
DNA: TGTGCCAGCAGCTTAGATTCCCTAGCGGGAGTGTCCTACAATGAGCAGTTCTTC
J: TRBJ2-1
D: TRBD2
V: TRBV11-3
size: -

CDR3: CASSFRQGGNQPQHF
DNA: TGTGCCAGCAGTTTCAGACAGGGGGGCAATCAGCCCCAGCATTTT
J: TRBJ1-5
D: TRBD1
V: TRBV27
size: -

CDR3: CASSYSLAEPTDTQYF
DNA: TGTGCCAGCAGTTACTCGTTAGCGGAGCCCACAGATACGCAGTATTTT
J: TRBJ2-3
D: -
V: TRBV6-5
size: once

CDR3: CASRDQGSNEKLFF
DNA: TGCGCCAGCAGGGATCAGGGTTCTAATGAAAAACTGTTTTTT
J: TRBJ1-4
D: -
V: TRBV5-1
size: -

CDR3: CATSRVPLTYEQYF
DNA: TGTGCCACCAGCAGAGTCCCCCTAACCTACGAGCAGTACTTC
J: TRBJ2-7
D: -
V: TRBV15
size: -

CDR3: CASSLGGTSGSYDTQYF
DNA: TGCGCCAGCAGCTTGGGCGGGACTAGCGGGAGCTACGATACGCAGTATTTT
J: TRBJ2-3
D: TRBD2
V: TRBV5-1
size: -

CDR3: CASSFIPGEVSYEQYF
DNA: TGTGCCAGCAGCTTTATTCCAGGGGAGGTCTCCTACGAGCAGTACTTC
J: TRBJ2-7
D: -
V: TRBV7-9
size: -

CDR3: CASDRNTEAFF
DNA: TGTGCCAGCGATCGAAACACTGAAGCTTTCTTT
J: TRBJ1-1
D: -
V: TRBV6-1
size: -

CDR3: CASSDVPYVWYF
DNA: TGTGCCAGCAGTGACGTCCCTTACGTGTGGTACTTC
J: TRBJ2-7
D: -
V: TRBV6-4
size: -

CDR3: CASSQSLEQFF
DNA: TGTGCCAGCAGCCAGAGTCTGGAGCAGTTCTTC
J: TRBJ2-1
D: -
V: TRBV4-2
size: -

CDR3: CASSLALRGDTEAFF
DNA: TGTGCCAGCAGCTTAGCCCTCAGGGGGGACACTGAAGCTTTCTTT
J: TRBJ1-1
D: TRBD1
V: TRBV11-2
size: -

CDR3: CASRPTGFLTSQHF
DNA: TGTGCCAGCAGGCCGACAGGTTTCTTAACATCCCAGCATTTT
J: TRBJ1-5
D: -
V: TRBV28
size: once

CDR3: CSVVGNTEAFF
DNA: TGCAGCGTTGTCGGGAACACTGAAGCTTTCTTT
J: TRBJ1-1
D: -
V: TRBV29-1
size: once

CDR3: CAGGGGPGTGELFF
DNA: TGTGCCGGCGGTGGAGGGCCGGGCACCGGGGAGCTGTTTTTT
J: TRBJ2-2
D: -
V: TRBV9
size: -

CDR3: CASSLQGIEATNEKLFF
DNA: TGTGCCAGCAGTCTACAGGGAATTGAGGCAACTAATGAAAAACTGTTTTTT
J: TRBJ1-4
D: -
V: TRBV28
size: -

CDR3: CASTGRGNSAQYF
DNA: TGTGCCAGTACGGGCAGGGGGAATTCGGCCCAGTACTTC
J: TRBJ2-5
D: TRBD1
V: TRBV19
size: once

CDR3: CASSLYETQYF
DNA: TGCGCCAGCAGCTTGTACGAGACCCAGTACTTC
J: TRBJ2-5
D: -
V: TRBV5-1
size: -

CDR3: CASSLFQVSNQPQHF
DNA: TGTGCCAGCAGTTTATTTCAGGTTAGCAATCAGCCCCAGCATTTT
J: TRBJ1-5
D: -
V: TRBV28
size: -

CDR3: CASSQRGEQETQYF
DNA: TGCGCCAGCAGCCAAAGGGGGGAGCAAGAGACCCAGTACTTC
J: TRBJ2-5
D: -
V: TRBV4-3
size: -

CDR3: CAIRGGTSGITTYEQYF
DNA: TGTGCCATCAGAGGCGGGACTAGCGGGATCACAACCTACGAGCAGTACTTC
J: TRBJ2-7
D: TRBD2
V: TRBV10-3
size: -

CDR3: CASSGSDRSYEQYF
DNA: TGCGCCAGCAGCGGATCGGACAGGTCCTACGAGCAGTACTTC
J: TRBJ2-7
D: TRBD1
V: TRBV10-2
size: -

CDR3: CAISGGQGFYEQYF
DNA: TGTGCCATCAGTGGTGGACAGGGGTTCTACGAGCAGTACTTC
J: TRBJ2-7
D: TRBD1
V: TRBV10-3
size: -

CDR3: CASSSRLAGAYNEQFF
DNA: TGTGCCAGCAGCTCGAGACTAGCGGGAGCCTACAATGAGCAGTTCTTC
J: TRBJ2-1
D: TRBD2
V: TRBV7-2
size: -

CDR3: CASSPPRGGLGETQYF
DNA: TGTGCCAGCTCACCACCAAGAGGAGGGTTGGGAGAGACCCAGTACTTC
J: TRBJ2-5
D: -
V: TRBV18
size: -

CDR3: CASSLGGYYSYEQYF
DNA: TGTGCCAGCAGCTTAGGCGGTTACTACTCCTACGAGCAGTACTTC
J: TRBJ2-7
D: -
V: TRBV5-6
size: once

CDR3: CAISGGTETQYF
DNA: TGTGCCATCAGTGGAGGGACGGAGACCCAGTACTTC
J: TRBJ2-5
D: -
V: TRBV10-3
size: -

CDR3: CASSSNTGSVQYF
DNA: TGTGCCAGCAGTTCAAACACAGGGAGTGTGCAGTATTTT
J: TRBJ2-3
D: -
V: TRBV27
size: -

CDR3: CASSSSGRAGYYEQYF
DNA: TGTGCCAGCAGTTCTAGCGGGAGGGCGGGTTACTACGAGCAGTACTTC
J: TRBJ2-7
D: TRBD2
V: TRBV28
size: -